This T cell receptor beta chain was recorded in a study of shared clonotypes between healthy human individuals. Overall study results and limits: Naive subsets typically showed greater estimated richness than memory subsets.

TCRdb's copy holds only in-frame clones and misses some; the assay was immunoSEQ multiplex PCR. The table includes over a million clones, approximately 97% detected once. About this clone itself: Antigen unknown.

Sequencing was carried out using naive CD4+ T cells sorted from blood. Regarding subset: CD45RA+ positively selected. This clonotype originated in a man younger than 40 in good health.

The CDR3 spells CASRRITTDTQYF. The CDR3 coding sequence is TGTGCCAGCAGGCGGATTACCACAGATACGCAGTATTTT. The chain is built from TRBV6-6 and TRBJ2-3; unclear D gene. V lost 6 bases and J lost 2, with 9 bases in between. This CDR3 is built from 13 residues. Germline CDR1 is MNHNY and CDR2 is SVGAGI (reference sequence).